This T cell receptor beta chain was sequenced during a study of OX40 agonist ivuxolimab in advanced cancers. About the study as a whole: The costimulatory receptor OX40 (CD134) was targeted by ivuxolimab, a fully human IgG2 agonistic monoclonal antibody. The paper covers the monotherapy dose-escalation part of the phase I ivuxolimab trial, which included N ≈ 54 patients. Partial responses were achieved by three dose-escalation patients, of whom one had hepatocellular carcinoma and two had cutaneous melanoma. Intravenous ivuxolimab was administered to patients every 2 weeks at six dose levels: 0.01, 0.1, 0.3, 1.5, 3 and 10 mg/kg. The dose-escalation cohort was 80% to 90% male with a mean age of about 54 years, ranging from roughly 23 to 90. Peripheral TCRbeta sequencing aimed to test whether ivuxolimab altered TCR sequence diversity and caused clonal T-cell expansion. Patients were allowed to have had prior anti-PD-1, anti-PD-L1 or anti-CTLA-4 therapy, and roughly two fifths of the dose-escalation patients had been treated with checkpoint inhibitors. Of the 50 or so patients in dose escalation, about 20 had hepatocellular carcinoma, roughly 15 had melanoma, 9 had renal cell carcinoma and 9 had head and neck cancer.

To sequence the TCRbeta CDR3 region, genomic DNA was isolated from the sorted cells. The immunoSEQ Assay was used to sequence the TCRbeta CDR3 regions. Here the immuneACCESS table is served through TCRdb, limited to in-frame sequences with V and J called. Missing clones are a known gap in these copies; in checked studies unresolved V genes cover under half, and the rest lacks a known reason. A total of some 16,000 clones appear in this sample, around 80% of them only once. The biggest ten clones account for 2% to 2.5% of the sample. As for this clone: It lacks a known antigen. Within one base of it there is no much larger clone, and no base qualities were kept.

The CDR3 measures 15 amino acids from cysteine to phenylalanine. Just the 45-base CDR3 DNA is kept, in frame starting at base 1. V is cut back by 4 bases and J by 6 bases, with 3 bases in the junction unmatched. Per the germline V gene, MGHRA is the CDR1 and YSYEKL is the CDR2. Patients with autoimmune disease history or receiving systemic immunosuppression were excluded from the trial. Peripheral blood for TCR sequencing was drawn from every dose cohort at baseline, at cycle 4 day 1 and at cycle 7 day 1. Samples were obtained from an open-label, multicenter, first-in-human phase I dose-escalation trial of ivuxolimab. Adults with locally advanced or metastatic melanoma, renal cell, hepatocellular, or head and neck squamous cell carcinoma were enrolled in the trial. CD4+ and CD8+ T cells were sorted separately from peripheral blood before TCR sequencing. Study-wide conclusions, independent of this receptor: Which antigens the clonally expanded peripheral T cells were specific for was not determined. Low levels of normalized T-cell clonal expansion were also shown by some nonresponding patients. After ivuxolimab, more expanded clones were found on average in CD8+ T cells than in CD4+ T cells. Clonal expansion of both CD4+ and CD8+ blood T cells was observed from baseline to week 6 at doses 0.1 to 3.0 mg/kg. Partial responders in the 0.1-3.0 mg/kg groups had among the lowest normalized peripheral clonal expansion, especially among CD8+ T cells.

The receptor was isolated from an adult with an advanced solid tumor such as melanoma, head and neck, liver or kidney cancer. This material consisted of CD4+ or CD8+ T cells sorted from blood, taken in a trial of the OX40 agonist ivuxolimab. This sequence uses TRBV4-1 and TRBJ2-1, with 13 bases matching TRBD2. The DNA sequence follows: TGCGCCAGCAGCCCCCGACTAGCGGGAGGCAATGAGCAGTTCTTC. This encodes CASSPRLAGGNEQFF.